The clone carrying this T cell receptor (beta chain) was observed a few times. The V and J ends lost 6 bases and 1 base respectively, with 12 bases between them. Germline V gives CDR1 MNHEY, CDR2 SMNVEV (reference sequence). This CDR3 has 15 residues. Expressed TCRB transcripts were sequenced, since all the RNA that had been isolated was reverse transcribed. TCRdb's table, derived via immunoSEQ multiplex PCR, lists solely in-frame clones and lacks some. Of 200,000 to 250,000 clones detected, 9.6% appear once; the ten largest clones hold 0.034%. Every participating donor gave one draw, a heparinised blood sample averaging about 110 mL. CD45RO/CCR7/CD25/CD127/CD95/CD27 sorting isolated CD4+ naive, central memory, regulatory and stem cell-like memory cells. This sample is drawn from a study of beta chain features in type 1 diabetes.

The sample consisted of naive CD4+ T cells from blood. The chain employs TRBV27 and TRBJ2-2, with a tentative D call TRBD2 (6 bases). The sequence derives from a woman aged 18-29 years in good health. In DNA form, the CDR3 reads TGTGCCAGCAGACCGGGAGACATGAACACCGGGGAGCTGTTTTTT. This codes for CASRPGDMNTGELFF.